This T cell receptor beta chain was documented in a study of kidney transplant recipient with SARS-CoV-2 infection. Trimming cost V 4 bases and J 8 bases, with 12 bases left between them. The CDR3 contains 14 residues. CDR1 MNHNY and CDR2 SVGAGI come from the germline V gene (reference sequence). TCRdb called the reads again in MiXCR, with one record for every CDR3 protein. Here the sample spans about 240,000 distinct CDR3 sequences, around 28% being singletons. The genes are TRBV6-6 and TRBJ1-6; possible D gene TRBD1, 6 bases. The specimen was a blood sample, collected at baseline and around day 110 from a kidney transplant recipient. The TCR originated in a male patient in his 30s who had COVID-19 and was a kidney transplant recipient. Some T cells could come from the graft donor. The CDR3 protein is CASSWGLRHSPLHF. The CDR3 DNA sequence: TGTGCCAGCAGTTGGGGGCTCCGGCATTCACCCCTCCACTTT.